One sample yielded the 9 T cell receptor beta chains listed below, sequenced in a study of T cell changes during pregnancy in multiple sclerosis. Repertoires were generated with immunoSEQ multiplex PCR, while TCRdb's copy carries only in-frame clones and drops some. The top ten clones hold 2.8% of a sample with roughly 33,000 clones, about 89% of them seen once. The specimen was CD4+ T cells from peripheral blood mononuclear cells, collected in the third trimester of pregnancy. The origin of the receptors is a female donor in good health, enrolled as a control in a pregnancy study.

The J gene is TRBJ1-3, the V gene TRBV7-9; no clear D. This CDR3 contains 13 residues. The germline V gene has CDR1 SEHNR and CDR2 FQNEAQ (reference sequence). The V and J ends lost 4 bases and 4 bases respectively, with 8 bases between them. CDR3 sequence reads: CASSSAFGNTIYF. In DNA, the CDR3 is TGTGCCAGCAGCTCAGCCTTCGGAAACACCATATATTTT.

The chain has TRBV29-1 and TRBJ1-5, with 8 bases fitting TRBD1. The ends lost 0 bases at V and 7 bases at J; junction bases unmatched: 17. Germline lookup yields CDR1 SQVTM and CDR2 ANQGSEA. The CDR3 sequence is 18 residues long. CDR3 bases: TGCAGCGTTGAAGATGCGTTGAGGACAGGGCCGGGAACGCAGCCCCAGCATTTT. As protein: CSVEDALRTGPGTQPQHF.

The chain combines TRBV2 with TRBJ2-1, with 12 bases identical to TRBD2. Germline CDR1 and CDR2: SNHLY and FYNNEI. V shed 5 bases, J shed 0 bases, and the junction held 8 bases outside the gene matches. The CDR3 is made up of 18 amino acids. The CDR3 DNA reads as TGTGCCAGCAGTACTGGGACTAGCGGGTCGAACTCCTACAATGAGCAGTTCTTC. Its protein is CASSTGTSGSNSYNEQFF.

CDR3 in DNA: TGTGCCAGCAGTTTACGTCGGGTGAACACTGAAGCTTTCTTT. Protein product: CASSLRRVNTEAFF. The genes are TRBV27 and TRBJ1-1; D gene uncertain. Germline V CDR1 and CDR2: MNHEY, SMNVEV (reference sequence). Trimming took 2 bases from V and 0 from J, leaving 7 bases between them. This CDR3 is 14 amino acids long.

V gene TRBV29-1 combines with J gene TRBJ2-5; D may be TRBD2 (6 bases). Trimming pared 2 bases from V and 4 bases from J, leaving 11 bases between. The CDR3 covers 13 residues. Germline V lookup: CDR1 SQVTM, CDR2 ANQGSEA. The CDR3 region is CSVESGRRETQYF. The CDR3 DNA sequence: TGCAGCGTTGAATCGGGGAGGCGAGAGACCCAGTACTTC.

This clone has more than one count but fewer than ten. The genes are TRBV4-3 and TRBJ1-1, with D possibly matching TRBD1 (6 bases). CDR1 and CDR2 (germline): LGHNA, YSLEER. The CDR3 covers 16 residues. V lost 1 base to trimming and J lost 3 bases, with 15 bases between them. The CDR3 coding sequence is TGCGCCAGCAGCCAAGGGGTCCAGGGGTCTTACACTGAAGCTTTCTTT. It encodes CASSQGVQGSYTEAFF.

This chain uses TRBV19 with TRBJ2-2; 11 bases fit TRBD2. The germline V gene encodes CDR1 LNHDA and CDR2 SQIVND (reference sequence). The length of the CDR3 is 18 residues. Unmatched junction bases numbered 5, after V lost 0 bases and J lost 2 bases. CDR3 amino acids: CASSIDSTSGVNTGELFF. The CDR3 DNA follows: TGTGCCAGTAGTATAGACTCGACTAGCGGGGTAAACACCGGGGAGCTGTTTTTT. The complete variable domain, with remaining parts taken from reference TRBV19 and TRBJ2-2, reads DGGITQSPKYLFRKEGQNVTLSCEQNLNHDAMYWYRQDPGQGLRLIYYSQIVNDFQKGDIAEGYSVSREKKESFPLTVTSAQKNPTAFYLCASSIDSTSGVNTGELFFGEGSRLTVL.

V gene TRBV9 combines with J gene TRBJ2-3; 9 bases agree with TRBD2. The CDR3 loop spans 15 amino acids. The V gene end was trimmed by 4 bases and the J gene end by 1 base; junction bases not matched to a gene: 4. CDR1 and CDR2 (germline): SGDLS, YYNGEE. This chain's CDR3 is CASSPLAGGTDTQYF. The CDR3 region has the DNA TGTGCCAGCAGCCCGTTAGCGGGGGGCACAGATACGCAGTATTTT.

This clone is a singleton in its sample. The chain recombines TRBV6-6 with TRBJ1-1; D not resolved. Germline CDR1 reads MNHNY; CDR2 reads SVGAGI (reference sequence). This CDR3 has 16 amino acids. V gave up 6 bases and J gave up 1 base, with 18 bases separating them. The CDR3 DNA sequence: TGTGCCAGCAGAATTGACGGAGCCTCTTGGAACACTGAAGCTTTCTTT. This gives the protein CASRIDGASWNTEAFF.